The sequence of this TCR beta chain was determined in a study of vaccination and CD4 T cells after COVID-19. Treatment described: approximately 9-day PBMC culture with coronavirus spike peptide pools or control peptides (ViraFEST assay). A remark on this clonotype: Its target is unknown.

The Oncomine TCR Beta short-read assay was applied to DNA of cultured CD4+ T cells. Investigators obtained genomic DNA by extraction from cultured CD4+ T cells. Using its own MiXCR run on the PCR reads, TCRdb lists one record per CDR3 protein. Of almost 20,000 distinct CDR3 sequences in the sample, under 60% were seen once. Trimming cost V 6 bases and J 2 bases, with 21 bases left between them. Germline values: CDR1 DFQATT, CDR2 SNEGSKA (reference sequence). CDR3 length: 16 amino acids. The sequences come from CD4+ T cells from blood, cultured in vitro, collected after SARS-CoV-2 vaccination. The TCR comes from a human donor who had recovered from COVID-19. J is TRBJ2-3 and V is TRBV20-1; D perhaps matches TRBD2 (6 bases). CDR3 amino acids: CSALTELSGLTDTQYF. CDR3 DNA: TGCAGTGCCTTAACGGAGCTCAGCGGGCTCACAGATACGCAGTATTTT.